This section outlines one T cell receptor (beta chain) sequence together with its context. Its antigen is as yet unknown. J was trimmed by 4 bases and V by 2 bases; bases with no gene match: 4. This CDR3 is 15 amino acids long. CDR1 SGHNT and CDR2 YYREEE come from the germline V gene (reference sequence). The PCR was carried out with 60 Vbeta primers and 13 Jbeta primers. Repertoires were generated with immunoSEQ multiplex PCR, while TCRdb's copy carries only in-frame clones and drops some. The sample includes tens of thousands of clones, around 70% of them seen just once. The entry originates in a study of cytomegalovirus exposure and HLA in healthy donors. For the study at large: The study's early data release held roughly 91 million unique TCRs from HLA-typed donors. Findings and limits, study-wide: With further analysis later on, most CMV-associated TCR beta chains appeared HLA-restricted.

Material: PBMCs. This TCR came from a man aged 35-49 years in good health and CMV-seropositive. The chain uses TRBV5-4 and TRBJ2-5; the match to TRBD2 covers 11 bases. CDR3 sequence (DNA): TGTGCCAGCAGCTTCTTAGCGGGAGGGGGAGAGACCCAGTACTTC. Protein product: CASSFLAGGGETQYF.